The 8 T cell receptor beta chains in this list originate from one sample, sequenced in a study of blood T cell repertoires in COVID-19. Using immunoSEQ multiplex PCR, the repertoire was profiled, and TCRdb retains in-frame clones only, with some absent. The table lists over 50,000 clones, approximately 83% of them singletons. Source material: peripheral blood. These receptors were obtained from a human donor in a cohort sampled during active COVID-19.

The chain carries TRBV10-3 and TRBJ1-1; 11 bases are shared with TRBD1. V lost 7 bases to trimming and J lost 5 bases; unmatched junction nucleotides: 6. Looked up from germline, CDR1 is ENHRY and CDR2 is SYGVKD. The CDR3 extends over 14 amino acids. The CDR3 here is CAITPGTGGTEAFF. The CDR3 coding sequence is TGTGCCATCACCCCCGGGACAGGGGGAACTGAAGCTTTCTTT.

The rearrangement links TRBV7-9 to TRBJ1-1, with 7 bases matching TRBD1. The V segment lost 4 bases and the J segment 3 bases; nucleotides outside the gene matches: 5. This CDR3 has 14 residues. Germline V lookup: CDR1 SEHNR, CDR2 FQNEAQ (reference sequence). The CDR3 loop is CASSSTGWDTEAFF. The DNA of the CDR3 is TGTGCCAGCAGCTCGACAGGGTGGGACACTGAAGCTTTCTTT.

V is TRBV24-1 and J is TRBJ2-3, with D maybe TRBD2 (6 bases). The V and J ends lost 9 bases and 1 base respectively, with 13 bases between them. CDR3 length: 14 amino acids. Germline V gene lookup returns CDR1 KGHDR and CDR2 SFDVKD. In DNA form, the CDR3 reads TGTGCCACCGCGGGACTGATGGGCACAGATACGCAGTATTTT. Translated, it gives CATAGLMGTDTQYF.

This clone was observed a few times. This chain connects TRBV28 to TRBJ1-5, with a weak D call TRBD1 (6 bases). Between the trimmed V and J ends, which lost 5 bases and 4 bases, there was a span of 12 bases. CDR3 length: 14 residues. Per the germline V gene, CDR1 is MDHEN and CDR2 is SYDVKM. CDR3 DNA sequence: TGTGCCAGCAGTCAGGGGTGGGAAAATCAGCCCCAGCATTTT. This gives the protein CASSQGWENQPQHF.

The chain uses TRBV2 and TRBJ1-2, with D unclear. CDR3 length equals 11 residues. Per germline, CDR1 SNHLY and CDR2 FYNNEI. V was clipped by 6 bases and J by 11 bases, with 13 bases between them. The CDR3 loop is CASRAGIGYTF. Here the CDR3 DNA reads TGTGCCAGCAGGGCCGGGATTGGGTACACCTTC.

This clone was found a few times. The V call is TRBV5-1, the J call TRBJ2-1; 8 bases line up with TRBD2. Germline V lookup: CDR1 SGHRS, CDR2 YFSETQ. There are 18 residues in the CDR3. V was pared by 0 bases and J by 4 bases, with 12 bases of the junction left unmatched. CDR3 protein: CASSLEGSGTDLYNEQFF. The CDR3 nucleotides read TGCGCCAGCAGCTTGGAGGGTAGCGGGACCGACCTTTACAATGAGCAGTTCTTC.

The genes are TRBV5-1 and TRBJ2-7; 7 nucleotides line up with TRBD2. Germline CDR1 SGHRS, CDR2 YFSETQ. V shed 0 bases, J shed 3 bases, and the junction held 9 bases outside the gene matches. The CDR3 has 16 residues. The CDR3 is CASSLERTSPIYEQYF. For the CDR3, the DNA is TGCGCCAGCAGCTTGGAGAGGACTAGTCCGATCTACGAGCAGTACTTC.

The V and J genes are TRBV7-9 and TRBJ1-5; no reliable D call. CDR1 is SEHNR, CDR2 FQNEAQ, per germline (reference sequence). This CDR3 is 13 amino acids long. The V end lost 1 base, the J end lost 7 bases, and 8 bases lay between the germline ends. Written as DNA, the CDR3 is TGTGCCAGCAGCTTAGATGAGGCCCAGCCCCAGCATTTT. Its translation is CASSLDEAQPQHF.